The 19 T cell receptor beta chains below were found in one sample sequenced in a study of cytomegalovirus exposure and HLA in healthy donors. The PCR made use of 60 Vbeta and 13 Jbeta primers. The method was immunoSEQ multiplex PCR; TCRdb's version includes in-frame clones alone and lacks a portion of them. This table holds more than 95,000 clones, approximately 72% found once. The sequenced sample was PBMCs. The source is a man aged 30 to 45 in good health and CMV-seronegative.

In this sample, this clone turned up a few times. This sequence joins TRBV29-1 and TRBJ1-4, with 8 nucleotides matching TRBD1. The CDR3 is 15 residues long. V lost 0 bases to trimming and J lost 8 bases; unmatched junction nucleotides: 8. CDR1 is SQVTM, CDR2 ANQGSEA, per germline. CDR3 in amino acids: CSVEDLDRGGEKLFF. DNA of the CDR3: TGCAGCGTTGAAGATCTAGACAGGGGTGGAGAAAAACTGTTTTTT.

The chain is built from TRBV4-1 and TRBJ1-1, with 7 bases aligning to TRBD1. Germline-derived CDR1 and CDR2 are MGHRA and YSYEKL. CDR3 length equals 16 residues. V gave up 4 bases and J gave up 0 bases; unmatched junction bases: 8. DNA for the CDR3: TGCGCCAGCAGCCTCAGACAGGGAGAGATGAACACTGAAGCTTTCTTT. This translates into CASSLRQGEMNTEAFF.

The rearrangement joins TRBV27 to TRBJ2-7, with 14 nucleotides matching TRBD2. Germline V gene lookup returns CDR1 MNHEY and CDR2 SMNVEV (reference sequence). This CDR3 is built from 13 residues. J was trimmed by 6 bases and V by 8 bases; bases with no gene match: 3. CDR3 protein: CASGTSGSVEQYF. The CDR3 DNA sequence: TGTGCCAGCGGGACTAGCGGGAGTGTCGAGCAGTACTTC.

The V call is TRBV19, the J call TRBJ1-5, with unresolved D. The CDR3 spans 14 residues. Germline loops: CDR1 LNHDA, CDR2 SQIVND (reference sequence). The ends were cut back, 3 bases at V and 5 bases at J, with 11 bases in the middle. The CDR3 region has the DNA TGTGCCAGTAGTATGAGGGAAGTGCATCAGCCCCAGCATTTT. The encoded protein is CASSMREVHQPQHF.

The chain has TRBV30 and TRBJ2-1; D uncertain. Trimming pared 3 bases from V and 5 bases from J, leaving 11 bases between. Germline CDR1 GTSNPN, CDR2 SVGIG (reference sequence). This CDR3 comprises 13 residues. This CDR3 reads CAWSRNYNNEQFF. The CDR3 DNA follows: TGTGCCTGGAGCCGTAATTACAACAATGAGCAGTTCTTC.

The chain recombines TRBV7-9 with TRBJ2-1; D may be TRBD2 (5 bases). The germline V gene encodes CDR1 SEHNR and CDR2 FQNEAQ (reference sequence). The CDR3 covers 12 residues. Trimming pared 8 bases from V and 7 bases from J, leaving 12 bases between. CDR3 bases: TGTGCCAGCTCCGGGGTAGGGAATGAGCAGTTCTTC. It is translated as CASSGVGNEQFF. Filled out from reference TRBV7-9 and TRBJ2-1, the complete variable domain reads DTGVSQNPRHKITKRGQNVTFRCDPISEHNRLYWYRQTLGQGPEFLTYFQNEAQLEKSRLLSDRFSAERPKGSFSTLEIQRTEQGDSAMYLCASSGVGNEQFFGPGTRLTVL.

This chain joins TRBV2 and TRBJ1-5, with TRBD1 as a possible D gene (5 bases). There are 14 residues in the CDR3. Per germline, CDR1 SNHLY and CDR2 FYNNEI. V was clipped by 2 bases and J by 6 bases, with 11 bases between them. The CDR3 DNA reads as TGTGCCAGCAGTGAACAGGGCTTTGGTCAGCCCCAGCATTTT. It encodes CASSEQGFGQPQHF. Full variable domain (outside the CDR3, taken from reference TRBV2 and TRBJ1-5): EPEVTQTPSHQVTQMGQEVILRCVPISNHLYFYWYRQILGQKVEFLVSFYNNEISEKSEIFDDQFSVERPDGSNFTLKIRSTKLEDSAMYFCASSEQGFGQPQHFGDGTRLSIL.

The chain carries TRBV10-1 and TRBJ1-4, with no clear D. V lost 6 bases, J lost 7 bases, and 18 bases lay in between. In germline, CDR1 is WNHNN, CDR2 SYGVQD (reference sequence). This CDR3 is 15 amino acids long. CDR3 region: CASRGEPPVGEKLFF. CDR3 DNA sequence: TGCGCCAGCAGAGGAGAACCCCCCGTCGGTGAAAAACTGTTTTTT.

This chain connects TRBV7-9 to TRBJ2-1; the D is unclear. This CDR3 has 12 amino acids. Trimming left V 2 bases short and J 8 bases short, with 7 bases between. Germline assignment: CDR1 SEHNR and CDR2 FQNEAQ (reference sequence). The CDR3 region is CASSLSFHEQFF. DNA for the CDR3: TGTGCCAGCAGCTTATCGTTTCATGAGCAGTTCTTC.

This chain's CDR3 is CASSDPASGGPGTGELFF. The CDR3 nucleotides read TGTGCCAGCAGCGACCCGGCTAGCGGGGGCCCGGGGACCGGGGAGCTGTTTTTT. The V call is TRBV5-6, the J call TRBJ2-2, with 10 bases identical to TRBD2. V lost 4 bases, J lost 5 bases, and 14 bases stayed unmatched. The CDR3 length is 18 residues. The V gene's germline CDR1 is SGHDT and CDR2 YYEEEE. The full variable domain, completed using reference TRBV5-6 and TRBJ2-2, is DAGVTQSPTHLIKTRGQQVTLRCSPKSGHDTVSWYQQALGQGPQFIFQYYEEEERQRGNFPDRFSGHQFPNYSSELNVNALLLGDSALYLCASSDPASGGPGTGELFFGEGSRLTVL.

This chain connects TRBV28 to TRBJ1-1; the D is unclear. This CDR3 comprises 14 residues. CDR1 MDHEN and CDR2 SYDVKM come from the germline V gene. V lost 5 bases and J 0 bases, leaving 10 bases between the germline ends. The CDR3 here is CASSLTEVNTEAFF. CDR3 coding DNA: TGTGCCAGCAGTCTGACTGAAGTGAACACTGAAGCTTTCTTT. Full variable domain (outside the CDR3, taken from reference TRBV28 and TRBJ1-1): DVKVTQSSRYLVKRTGEKVFLECVQDMDHENMFWYRQDPGLGLRLIYFSYDVKMKEKGDIPEGYSVSREKKERFSLILESASTNQTSMYLCASSLTEVNTEAFFGQGTRLTVV.

The chain carries TRBV4-3 and TRBJ1-1; tentative D call: TRBD1 (5 bases). V was trimmed by 7 bases and J by 2 bases, leaving 14 bases between them. CDR3 length: 14 residues. Germline-derived CDR1 and CDR2 are LGHNA and YSLEER. CDR3 region: CASKAGTANTEAFF. The CDR3 nucleotides are TGCGCCAGCAAGGCAGGGACTGCTAACACTGAAGCTTTCTTT.

The chain combines TRBV29-1 with TRBJ2-5; 13 nucleotides agree with TRBD2. The DNA end favors TRBJ2-7, so the J call may be wrong. There are 14 residues in the CDR3. Germline lookup yields CDR1 SQVTM and CDR2 ANQGSEA. The CDR3 DNA follows: TGCAGCGTCGAGGGACTAGCGGGAAATTACGAGCAGTACTTC. Its translation: CSVEGLAGNYEQYF.

V and J are TRBV5-8 and TRBJ2-5; maybe TRBD1 (5 bases). CDR1 SGHTS and CDR2 YDEGEE come from the germline V gene. The V end was cut by 1 base, the J end by 5 bases, with 12 bases between. The CDR3 runs to 14 residues. The CDR3 region has the DNA TGTGCCAGCAGCTTGTACGCAGGGTCGGAGACCCAGTACTTC. Translated, it gives CASSLYAGSETQYF. Variable domain in full (rest from reference TRBV5-8 and TRBJ2-5): EAGVTQSPTHLIKTRGQQATLRCSPISGHTSVYWYQQALGLGLQFLLWYDEGEERNRGNFPPRFSGRQFPNYSSELNVNALELEDSALYLCASSLYAGSETQYFGPGTRLLVL.

This clone is a singleton in its sample. The chain couples TRBV4-3 to TRBJ2-7; 10 bases agree with TRBD1. Germline V lookup: CDR1 LGHNA, CDR2 YSLEER. The CDR3 covers 16 residues. The V and J ends lost 1 base and 2 bases, in that order; junction bases with no gene match: 5. Here the CDR3 reads CASSQAAGTGAYEQYF. The DNA for the CDR3 is TGCGCCAGCAGCCAAGCAGCCGGGACAGGGGCCTACGAGCAGTACTTC.

This clone was recorded only once. The J gene is TRBJ1-2, the V gene TRBV5-6, with D maybe TRBD1 (5 bases). Germline V gives CDR1 SGHDT, CDR2 YYEEEE. There are 14 residues in the CDR3. V dropped 5 bases and J dropped 4 bases, with 15 bases sitting between them. This CDR3 reads CASRVSGVSYGYTF. The DNA of the CDR3 is TGTGCCAGCAGGGTATCGGGGGTGAGCTATGGCTACACCTTC.

This clone was counted between two and nine times. The chain recombines TRBV7-2 with TRBJ2-3, with TRBD2 identical over 9 bases. CDR3 length: 15 amino acids. With V trimmed by 1 base and J by 6 bases, 5 bases remained unmatched. Germline-derived CDR1 and CDR2 are SGHTA and FQGNSA. DNA for the CDR3: TGTGCCAGCAGCTTAGGCGGGAGGGCCGGCGATACGCAGTATTTT. Residues: CASSLGGRAGDTQYF.

V gene TRBV6-5 combines with J gene TRBJ2-4; perhaps TRBD1 as D (6 bases). V was shortened by 2 bases and J by 7 bases, with 15 bases between the two germline ends. The CDR3 contains 15 residues. Germline V gives CDR1 MNHEY, CDR2 SVGAGI. In DNA form, the CDR3 reads TGTGCCAGCAGTTACGTGGGGGCAAATCCGAACATTCAGTACTTC. Translation gives CASSYVGANPNIQYF.

The table lists this clone with a count of one. The genes are TRBV9 and TRBJ1-2; 7 bases fit TRBD1. This CDR3 region has 16 residues. Germline CDR1 SGDLS, CDR2 YYNGEE. V shed 2 bases, J shed 4 bases, and the junction held 11 bases outside the gene matches. CDR3 DNA: TGTGCCAGCAGCGTCGGAACCGACAGGGACGGCTATGGCTACACCTTC. Residues: CASSVGTDRDGYGYTF. The entire variable domain, with the rest obtained from reference TRBV9 and TRBJ1-2, is as follows: DSGVTQTPKHLITATGQRVTLRCSPRSGDLSVYWYQQSLDQGLQFLIQYYNGEERAKGNILERFSAQQFPDLHSELNLSSLELGDSALYFCASSVGTDRDGYGYTFGSGTRLTVV.